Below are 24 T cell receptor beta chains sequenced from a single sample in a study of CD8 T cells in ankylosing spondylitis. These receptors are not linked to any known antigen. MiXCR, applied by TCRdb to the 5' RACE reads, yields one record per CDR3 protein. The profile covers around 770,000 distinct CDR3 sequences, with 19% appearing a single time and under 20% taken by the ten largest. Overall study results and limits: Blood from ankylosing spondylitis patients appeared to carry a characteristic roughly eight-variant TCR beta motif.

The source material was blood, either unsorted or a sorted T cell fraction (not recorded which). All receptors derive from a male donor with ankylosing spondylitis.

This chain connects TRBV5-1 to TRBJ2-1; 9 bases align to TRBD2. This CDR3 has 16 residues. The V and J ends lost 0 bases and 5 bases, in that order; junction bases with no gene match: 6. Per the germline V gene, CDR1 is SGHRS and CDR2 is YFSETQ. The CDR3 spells CASSLGSAGGNNEQFF. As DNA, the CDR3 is TGCGCCAGCAGCTTGGGTTCAGCGGGGGGTAACAATGAGCAGTTCTTC.

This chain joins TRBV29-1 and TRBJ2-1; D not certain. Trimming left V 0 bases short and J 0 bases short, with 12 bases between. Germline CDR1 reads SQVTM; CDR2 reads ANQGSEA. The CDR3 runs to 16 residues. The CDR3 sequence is CSVEEGRKSSYNEQFF. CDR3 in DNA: TGCAGCGTTGAAGAGGGCAGAAAGAGCTCCTACAATGAGCAGTTCTTC.

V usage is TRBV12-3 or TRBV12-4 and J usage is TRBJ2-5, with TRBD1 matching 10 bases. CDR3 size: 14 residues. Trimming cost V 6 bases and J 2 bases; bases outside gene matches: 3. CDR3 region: CASRGQGIQETQYF. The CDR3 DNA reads TGTGCCAGCAGGGGACAGGGGATTCAAGAGACCCAGTACTTC.

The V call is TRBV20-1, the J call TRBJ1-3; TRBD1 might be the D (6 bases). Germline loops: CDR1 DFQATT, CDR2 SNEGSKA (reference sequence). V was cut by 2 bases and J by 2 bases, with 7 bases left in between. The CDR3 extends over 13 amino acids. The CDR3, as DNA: TGCAGTGCTAGACCAGGGGCTGGAAACACCATATATTTT. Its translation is CSARPGAGNTIYF.

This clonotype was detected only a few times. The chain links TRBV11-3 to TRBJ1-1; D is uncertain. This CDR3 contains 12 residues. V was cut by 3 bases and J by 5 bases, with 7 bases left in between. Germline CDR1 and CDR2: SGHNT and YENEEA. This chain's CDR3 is CASSFSRTEAFF. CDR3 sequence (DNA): TGTGCCAGCAGCTTCAGTCGGACTGAAGCTTTCTTT.

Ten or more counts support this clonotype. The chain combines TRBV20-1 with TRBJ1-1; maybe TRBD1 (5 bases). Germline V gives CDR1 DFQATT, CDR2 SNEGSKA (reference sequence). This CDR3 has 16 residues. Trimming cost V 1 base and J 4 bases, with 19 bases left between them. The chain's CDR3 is CSARGAGWGLATEAFF. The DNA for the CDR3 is TGCAGTGCTAGAGGGGCGGGATGGGGGTTGGCCACTGAAGCTTTCTTT.

The CDR3 region is CASSQQGKTEAFF. As DNA, the CDR3 is TGTGCCAGCAGTCAACAGGGTAAGACTGAAGCTTTCTTT. The rearrangement uses TRBV27 and TRBJ1-1; weak D call: TRBD1 (6 bases). The CDR3 is made up of 13 amino acids. V dropped 5 bases and J dropped 5 bases, with 12 bases sitting between them. Germline CDR1 reads MNHEY; CDR2 reads SMNVEV (reference sequence).

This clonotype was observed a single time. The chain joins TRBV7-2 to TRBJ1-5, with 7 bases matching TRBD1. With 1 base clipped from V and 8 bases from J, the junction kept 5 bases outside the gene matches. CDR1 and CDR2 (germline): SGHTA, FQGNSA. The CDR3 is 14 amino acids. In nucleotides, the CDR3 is TGTGCCAGCAGCTTAGGATCCAGGGGGGAGCCCCAGCATTTT. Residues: CASSLGSRGEPQHF.

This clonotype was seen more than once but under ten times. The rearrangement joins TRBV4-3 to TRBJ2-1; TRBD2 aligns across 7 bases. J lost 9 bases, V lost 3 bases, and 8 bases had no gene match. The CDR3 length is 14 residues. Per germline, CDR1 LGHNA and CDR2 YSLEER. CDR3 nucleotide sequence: TGCGCCAGCAGCCACGGACTAGGAGTGATTGAGCAGTTCTTC. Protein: CASSHGLGVIEQFF.

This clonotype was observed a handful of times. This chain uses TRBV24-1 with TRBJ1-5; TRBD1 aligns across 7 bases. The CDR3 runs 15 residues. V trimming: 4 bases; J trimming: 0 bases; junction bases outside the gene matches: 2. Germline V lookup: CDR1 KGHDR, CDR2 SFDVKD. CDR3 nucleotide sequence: TGTGCCACCAGTGAGACAGGGAATAGCAATCAGCCCCAGCATTTT. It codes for CATSETGNSNQPQHF.

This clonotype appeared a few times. CDR3 region: CASSPPVETQYF. Here the CDR3 DNA reads TGTGCCAGCTCACCACCCGTAGAGACCCAGTACTTC. The chain has TRBV18 and TRBJ2-5, with no clear D. Germline loops: CDR1 KGHSH, CDR2 LQKENI. Deletions cut 0 bases from V and 4 bases from J, with 3 bases between. The CDR3 length is 12 residues.

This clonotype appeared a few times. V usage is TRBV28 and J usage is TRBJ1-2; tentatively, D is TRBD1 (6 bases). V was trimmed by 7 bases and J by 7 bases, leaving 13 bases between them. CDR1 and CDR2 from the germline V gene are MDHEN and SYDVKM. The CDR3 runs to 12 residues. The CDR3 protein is CASMGGLSGYTF. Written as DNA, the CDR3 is TGTGCCAGCATGGGGGGGCTGAGTGGCTACACCTTC.

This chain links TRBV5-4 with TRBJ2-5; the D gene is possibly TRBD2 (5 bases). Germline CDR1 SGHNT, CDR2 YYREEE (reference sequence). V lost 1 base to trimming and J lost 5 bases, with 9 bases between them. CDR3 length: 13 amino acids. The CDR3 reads CASSLPSRETQYF. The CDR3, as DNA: TGTGCCAGCAGCTTGCCTAGCAGGGAGACCCAGTACTTC.

CDR3 residues: CAISDGRAYEQYF. The CDR3, as DNA: TGTGCCATCAGTGACGGCCGAGCCTACGAGCAGTACTTC. The genes are TRBV10-3 and TRBJ2-7; D remains unclear. The germline gives CDR1 ENHRY, CDR2 SYGVKD. CDR3 length equals 13 residues. Between the trimmed V and J ends, which lost 3 bases and 2 bases, there was a span of 8 bases.

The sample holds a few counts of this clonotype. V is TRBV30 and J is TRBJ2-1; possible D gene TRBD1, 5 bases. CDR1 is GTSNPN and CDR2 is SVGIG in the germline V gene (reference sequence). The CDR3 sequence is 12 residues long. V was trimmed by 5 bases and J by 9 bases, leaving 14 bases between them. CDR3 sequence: CAWADSLFEQFF. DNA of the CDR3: TGTGCCTGGGCTGACAGTCTCTTTGAGCAGTTCTTC.

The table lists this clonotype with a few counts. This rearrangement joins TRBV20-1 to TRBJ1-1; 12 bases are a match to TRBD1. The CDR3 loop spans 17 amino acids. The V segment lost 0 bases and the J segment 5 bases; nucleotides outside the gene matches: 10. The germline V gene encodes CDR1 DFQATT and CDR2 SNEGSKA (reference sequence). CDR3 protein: CSARDPGGQGAGTEAFF. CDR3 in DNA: TGCAGTGCTAGAGACCCTGGGGGACAGGGGGCTGGAACTGAAGCTTTCTTT.

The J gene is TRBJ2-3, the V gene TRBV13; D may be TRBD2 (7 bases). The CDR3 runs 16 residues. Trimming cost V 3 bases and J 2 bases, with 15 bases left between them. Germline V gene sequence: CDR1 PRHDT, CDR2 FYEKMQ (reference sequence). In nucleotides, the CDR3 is TGTGCCAGCAGCTTTTTGGCGGGGGCGAACACAGATACGCAGTATTTT. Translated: CASSFLAGANTDTQYF.

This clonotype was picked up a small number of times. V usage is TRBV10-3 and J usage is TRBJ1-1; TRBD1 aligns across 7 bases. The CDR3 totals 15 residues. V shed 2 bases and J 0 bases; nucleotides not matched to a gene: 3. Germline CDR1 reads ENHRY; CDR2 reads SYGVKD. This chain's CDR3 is CAISETGALNTEAFF. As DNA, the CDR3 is TGTGCCATCAGTGAGACAGGGGCCCTGAACACTGAAGCTTTCTTT.

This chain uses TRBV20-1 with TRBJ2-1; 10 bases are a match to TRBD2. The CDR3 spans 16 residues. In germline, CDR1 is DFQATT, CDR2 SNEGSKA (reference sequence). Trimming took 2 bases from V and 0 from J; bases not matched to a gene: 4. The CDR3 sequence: CSARLAGARSYNEQFF. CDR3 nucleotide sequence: TGCAGTGCTAGACTAGCGGGGGCCCGCTCCTACAATGAGCAGTTCTTC.

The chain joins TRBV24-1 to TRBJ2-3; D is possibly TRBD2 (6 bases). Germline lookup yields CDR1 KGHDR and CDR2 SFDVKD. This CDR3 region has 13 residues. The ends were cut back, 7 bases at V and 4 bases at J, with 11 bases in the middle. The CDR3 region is CATSRELSDTQYF. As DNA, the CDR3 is TGTGCCACCAGCCGGGAGTTGTCAGATACGCAGTATTTT.

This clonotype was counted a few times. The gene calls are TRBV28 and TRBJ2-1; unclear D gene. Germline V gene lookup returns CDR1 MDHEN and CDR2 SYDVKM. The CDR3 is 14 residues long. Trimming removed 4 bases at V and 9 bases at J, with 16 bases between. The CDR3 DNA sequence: TGTGCCAGCAGTTCCCCAGGACGACCCGGTGAGCAGTTCTTC. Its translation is CASSSPGRPGEQFF.

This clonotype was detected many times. CDR3 amino acids: CASSSWGSVGLGVFF. The CDR3 coding sequence is TGTGCCAGCAGCTCATGGGGATCGGTCGGGTTGGGGGTGTTCTTC. This rearrangement joins TRBV11-2 to TRBJ2-1, with D perhaps given as TRBD1 or TRBD2 (5 bases each). Per the germline V gene, CDR1 is SGHAT and CDR2 is FQNNGV. This CDR3 is 15 amino acids long. Trimming cost V 4 bases and J 15 bases, with 25 bases left between them.

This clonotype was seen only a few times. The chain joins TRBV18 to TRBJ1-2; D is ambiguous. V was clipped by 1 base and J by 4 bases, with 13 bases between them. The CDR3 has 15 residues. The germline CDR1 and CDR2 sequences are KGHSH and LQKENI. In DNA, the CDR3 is TGTGCCAGCTCACCACGGGCCGCCGACCCCTATGGCTACACCTTC. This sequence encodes CASSPRAADPYGYTF.

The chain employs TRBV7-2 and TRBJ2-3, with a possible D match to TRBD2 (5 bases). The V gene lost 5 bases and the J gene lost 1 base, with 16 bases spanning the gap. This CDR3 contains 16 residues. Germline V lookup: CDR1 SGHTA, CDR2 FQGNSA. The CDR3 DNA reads TGTGCCAGCAGCGATCGACGGGTGCGGGGCACAGATACGCAGTATTTT. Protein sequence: CASSDRRVRGTDTQYF.